A selection of T cell receptor beta chains follows, all from one sample in a study of response to subunit inactivated influenza vaccine. TCRdb itself ran the RT-PCR reads through MiXCR, one entry per CDR3 protein. This sample has 600,000 to 850,000 distinct CDR3 sequences; 13% to 15% occur once, and the top ten carry 6% to 9.5%. Sequenced here: PBMCs from blood, sampled around 15 days before vaccination. The origin of the receptors is a man in his fifties who received an inactivated influenza vaccine. Both conserved end residues are part of each CDR3. The D gene is left open where the match is weak. Clone size is stated in some rows and not others, as once, few, many or a class when expanded.

cdr3_length | clone_size | j_call | v_call | d_call | cdr3_nt | cdr3_aa
14 | few | TRBJ1-5 | TRBV7-2 | NA | TGTGCCAGCAGCTTAGCGGACGGCAATCAGCCCCAGCATTTT | CASSLADGNQPQHF
20 | few | TRBJ2-7 | TRBV3-1 | NA | TGTGCCAGCAGCCCCAAAGGCCCCTCTCCACGGGACTCTGTTACCTACGAGCAGTACTTC | CASSPKGPSPRDSVTYEQYF
13 | NA | TRBJ2-1 | TRBV29-1 | NA | TGCAGCGTTGGGGGGGGCACCTACAATGAGCAGTTCTTC | CSVGGGTYNEQFF
14 | few | TRBJ2-3 | TRBV27 | NA | TGTGCCAGCAGTTTATCGTACGGCACAGATACGCAGTATTTT | CASSLSYGTDTQYF
14 | few | TRBJ1-2 | TRBV2 | NA | TGTGCCAGCAGTGAGAGGGCTATAGTAGACGGCTACACCTTC | CASSERAIVDGYTF
16 | few | TRBJ1-3 | TRBV6-5 | NA | TGTGCCAGCAGTTACGACGGACAGTTCTCTGGAAACACCATATATTTT | CASSYDGQFSGNTIYF
15 | NA | TRBJ1-5 | TRBV6-5 | NA | TGTGCCAGCAGTTACTCGGCCAGGGGCAATCAGCCCCAGCATTTT | CASSYSARGNQPQHF
14 | many | TRBJ2-1 | TRBV28 | NA | TGTGCCAGCAGTCCCACGGACAGATACAATGAGCAGTTCTTC | CASSPTDRYNEQFF
16 | many | TRBJ2-7 | TRBV28 | NA | TGTGCCAGCAGTACATCTTACGGCCCCCGGACTGACGAGCAGTACTTC | CASSTSYGPRTDEQYF
17 | few | TRBJ1-5 | TRBV28 | TRBD1 | TGTGCCAGCAGGAACCCGGGACAGGGGAGTGGCAATCAGCCCCAGCATTTT | CASRNPGQGSGNQPQHF
16 | few | TRBJ1-5 | TRBV7-2 | TRBD1 | TGTGCCAGCAGCCCAAGGGGACAGGGGGACAATCAGCCCCAGCATTTT | CASSPRGQGDNQPQHF
13 | NA | TRBJ2-7 | TRBV28 | NA | TGTGCCAGCAGAGGAGGGGGCTCCTACGAGCAGTACTTC | CASRGGGSYEQYF
19 | few | TRBJ1-6 | TRBV2 | NA | TGTGCCAGCAACGAGCGGCAGGTCACCCTCCAGACCTATAATTCACCCCTCCACTTT | CASNERQVTLQTYNSPLHF
15 | NA | TRBJ2-3 | TRBV5-1 | NA | TGCGCCAGCAGCCCCGGGACGGAGTGGGGGGATACGCAGTATTTT | CASSPGTEWGDTQYF
16 | NA | TRBJ2-2 | TRBV7-2 | TRBD2 | TGTGCCAGCAGAAGACTAGCGGGGGCGAACACCGGGGAGCTGTTTTTT | CASRRLAGANTGELFF
16 | few | TRBJ1-5 | TRBV6-2/TRBV6-3 | TRBD1 | TGTGCCAGTACACTGGAGCCGGGACAGGGTTTCCAGCCCCAGCATTTT | CASTLEPGQGFQPQHF
18 | many | TRBJ2-5 | TRBV6-1 | TRBD2 | TGTGCCAGCAGAACGACGGGACTAGCCCCATGGGGCTCTGAGACCCAGTACTTC | CASRTTGLAPWGSETQYF
14 | NA | TRBJ2-7 | TRBV20-1 | NA | TGCAGAGCAAGTACGGGGACTGGGGGTTACGAGCAGTACTTC | CRASTGTGGYEQYF
14 | many | TRBJ2-1 | TRBV7-9 | TRBD1 | TGTGCCAGCAGCTTGCCGGGACAGTTCAATGAGCAGTTCTTC | CASSLPGQFNEQFF
12 | NA | TRBJ2-7 | TRBV20-1 | TRBD1 | TGCAGAGCCGGGACAGACTCCTACGAGCAGTACTTC | CRAGTDSYEQYF
16 | NA | TRBJ2-5 | TRBV7-9 | TRBD2 | TGTGCCAGCAGCTTAGCGCCGGGACTAGCGACAGAGACCCAGTACTTC | CASSLAPGLATETQYF
16 | NA | TRBJ2-2 | TRBV27 | NA | TGTGCCAGCAGTTGGGAGAGTGGTTGGGACACCGGGGAGCTGTTTTTT | CASSWESGWDTGELFF